This TCR beta chain was captured by sequencing in a study of CD8 T cells in Susac syndrome. Whole-study findings and limits: Only a relatively small number of individuals were included in the TCR sequencing and HLA analysis.

Of note for this clonotype: The antigen remains undetermined.

This CDR3 contains 12 residues. The V gene's germline CDR1 is SGDLS and CDR2 YYNGEE. V lost 0 bases, J lost 8 bases, and 8 bases lay in between. Negative isolation yielded CD4+ and CD8+ T cells, and FACS enriched TEMRA cells. The RNA, about 0.5 to 1 ug, was put through reverse transcription using random hexamers. Amplification of the TCR beta CDR3 was carried out by immunoSEQ multiplex PCR, which spanned a total of 54 Vbeta and 13 Jbeta segments. TCRdb reprocessed the immunoSEQ multiplex PCR reads via MiXCR and lists one record per CDR3 protein. The sample has tens of thousands of distinct CDR3 sequences; approximately 95% are singletons.

This chain joins TRBV9 and TRBJ1-1; possibly TRBD1 for D (5 bases). The clonotype originates from a human donor with Susac syndrome. Sequenced: CD8+ T cells from PBMCs. For the CDR3, the DNA is TGTGCCAGCAGCGTAGTAGAGGGGGAAGCTTTCTTT. Translated, it gives CASSVVEGEAFF.